These 30 T cell receptor beta chains originate from one sample sequenced in a study of shared clonotypes between healthy human individuals. Sequenced by immunoSEQ multiplex PCR; TCRdb stores in-frame clones only, minus some. The sample gives about 530,000 clones, around 79% of which show up once; approximately 12% is in the top ten. The specimen sequenced was PBMCs. Receptor source: a woman between 35 and 50 years old in good health. Some clones in this sample may be carry-over from other donors' samples.

V is TRBV28 and J is TRBJ2-5, with a possible D match to TRBD2 (5 bases). Germline V gene lookup returns CDR1 MDHEN and CDR2 SYDVKM. The CDR3 covers 16 residues. The V end lost 5 bases, the J end lost 5 bases, and 21 bases lay between the germline ends. CDR3 sequence reads: CASSLLGGGPGETQYF. CDR3 sequence (DNA): TGTGCCAGCAGTCTCCTTGGTGGAGGACCGGGGGAGACCCAGTACTTC. The full variable domain, with the rest looked up from reference TRBV28 and TRBJ2-5, is DVKVTQSSRYLVKRTGEKVFLECVQDMDHENMFWYRQDPGLGLRLIYFSYDVKMKEKGDIPEGYSVSREKKERFSLILESASTNQTSMYLCASSLLGGGPGETQYFGPGTRLLVL.

The rearrangement uses TRBV6-5 and TRBJ1-1; TRBD1 might be the D (5 bases). Trimming took 0 bases from V and 1 from J, leaving 9 bases between them. The CDR3 length is 15 residues. Germline V gene lookup returns CDR1 MNHEY and CDR2 SVGAGI. CDR3 loop: CASSYSWQGNTEAFF. CDR3 coding DNA: TGTGCCAGCAGTTACTCTTGGCAGGGGAACACTGAAGCTTTCTTT.

The chain has TRBV5-1 and TRBJ2-1, with 9 bases matching TRBD2. This CDR3 is built from 14 residues. V shed 4 bases, J shed 5 bases, and the junction held 4 bases outside the gene matches. The V gene's germline CDR1 is SGHRS and CDR2 YFSETQ. CDR3 DNA: TGCGCCAGCAGCCATAGCGGGGGTAACAATGAGCAGTTCTTC. This gives the protein CASSHSGGNNEQFF.

V usage is TRBV28 and J usage is TRBJ2-7; 8 bases match TRBD1. CDR3 length: 16 residues. CDR1 MDHEN and CDR2 SYDVKM come from the germline V gene. The V and J ends lost 6 bases and 4 bases, in that order; junction bases with no gene match: 14. CDR3 residues: CASRGPGQGRRYEQYF. DNA for the CDR3: TGTGCCAGCAGAGGCCCAGGACAGGGAAGGAGGTACGAGCAGTACTTC.

The DNA for the CDR3 is TGTGCCAGCAGTTCCTCAAGCGGGGGAGGGTGGGGCAATGAGCAGTTCTTC. Its translation: CASSSSSGGGWGNEQFF. The chain couples TRBV28 to TRBJ2-1; 8 bases agree with TRBD2. Germline trimming cut 4 bases from V and 6 bases from J; bases unmatched to any gene: 14. The CDR3 is 17 amino acids. Germline V gene data show CDR1 as MDHEN and CDR2 as SYDVKM.

The chain combines TRBV5-5 with TRBJ2-1; 7 bases are shared with TRBD2. This CDR3 is built from 18 residues. Germline values: CDR1 SGHKS, CDR2 YYEKEE (reference sequence). V was clipped by 0 bases and J by 2 bases; unmatched bases: 11. Here the CDR3 DNA reads TGTGCCAGCAGCTTGGGCCCCACTAGCGTCCCACCCTACAATGAGCAGTTCTTC. Its protein product is CASSLGPTSVPPYNEQFF.

This clone came up a few times. CDR3 DNA sequence: TGTGCCTGGAGTCGAGAGGGGAGCACTGAAGCTTTCTTT. It codes for CAWSREGSTEAFF. The chain recombines TRBV30 with TRBJ1-1; TRBD1 is a possible D gene (5 bases). Germline V CDR1 and CDR2: GTSNPN, SVGIG (reference sequence). V was trimmed by 2 bases and J by 4 bases, leaving 11 bases between them. This CDR3 is built from 13 residues.

The V call is TRBV11-2, the J call TRBJ2-5; D call uncertain. Judging by the DNA end, TRBJ2-7 fits better; the J call may be wrong. The CDR3 runs 13 residues. From germline, CDR1 is SGHAT and CDR2 FQNNGV. The CDR3 nucleotides read TGTGCCAGCAGCTTAGATTGGAGAAGCGAGCAGTACTTC. Translation gives CASSLDWRSEQYF.

The rearrangement links TRBV14 to TRBJ2-2; unclear D gene. The CDR3 covers 14 residues. Germline-derived CDR1 and CDR2 are SGHDN and FVKESK. V shed 4 bases and J shed 1 base, with 7 bases lying between them. CDR3 DNA sequence: TGTGCCAGCAGCCCTAAATTGAACACCGGGGAGCTGTTTTTT. This gives the protein CASSPKLNTGELFF.

This chain links TRBV5-8 with TRBJ2-2; no clear D. This CDR3 region has 14 residues. Germline V gene sequence: CDR1 SGHTS, CDR2 YDEGEE. Trimming shortened V by 7 bases and J by 1 base, and 11 bases separated the two germline ends. CDR3 nucleotides: TGTGCCAGCTCCAGCACAATGAACACCGGGGAGCTGTTTTTT. This sequence encodes CASSSTMNTGELFF.

This clone has a count of ten or more. The chain links TRBV7-9 to TRBJ2-2; D is possibly TRBD1 (5 bases). The V end was cut by 2 bases, the J end by 3 bases, with 19 bases between. The germline V gene has CDR1 SEHNR and CDR2 FQNEAQ (reference sequence). The CDR3 runs 18 residues. CDR3 nucleotides: TGTGCCAGCAGCTTATTACGTTCTCGGCAGGGTTACACCGGGGAGCTGTTTTTT. Protein product: CASSLLRSRQGYTGELFF.

The V gene is TRBV2, the J gene TRBJ2-6; D not resolved. This CDR3 spans 15 amino acids. V was pared by 6 bases and J by 2 bases, with 11 bases between. CDR1 and CDR2 from the germline V gene are SNHLY and FYNNEI. The CDR3 sequence is CASSPESAGANVLTF. The CDR3 region has the DNA TGTGCCAGCAGCCCGGAGTCGGCTGGGGCCAACGTCCTGACTTTC.

The J gene is TRBJ2-7, the V gene TRBV28; 12 positions agree with TRBD2. The CDR3 spans 14 residues. Germline CDR1 reads MDHEN; CDR2 reads SYDVKM. With V trimmed by 3 bases and J by 3 bases, 0 bases remained unmatched. The CDR3 nucleotides are TGTGCCAGCAGTTTGACTAGCGGGGGCTACGAGCAGTACTTC. This codes for CASSLTSGGYEQYF. The full variable domain, completed using reference TRBV28 and TRBJ2-7, is DVKVTQSSRYLVKRTGEKVFLECVQDMDHENMFWYRQDPGLGLRLIYFSYDVKMKEKGDIPEGYSVSREKKERFSLILESASTNQTSMYLCASSLTSGGYEQYFGPGTRLTVT.

The chain has TRBV7-2 and TRBJ2-7, with 9 nucleotides matching TRBD2. This CDR3 has 14 residues. Germline V gives CDR1 SGHTA, CDR2 FQGNSA. The V segment lost 5 bases and the J segment 5 bases; nucleotides outside the gene matches: 7. The CDR3 spells CASSLGTSRHEQYF. The CDR3 DNA is TGTGCCAGCAGCCTTGGGACTAGCAGGCACGAGCAGTACTTC.

The genes are TRBV4-2 and TRBJ2-1; D call uncertain. The CDR3 runs to 13 residues. Trimming took off 2 bases at V and 10 bases at J, with 12 bases between the two ends. CDR1 and CDR2 from the germline V gene are LGHNA and YNFKEQ. This chain's CDR3 is CASSQWADQEQFF. In DNA form, the CDR3 reads TGTGCCAGCAGCCAATGGGCGGATCAGGAGCAGTTCTTC.

The rearrangement links TRBV27 to TRBJ2-7; tentative D call: TRBD1 (5 bases). This CDR3 comprises 16 residues. Looked up from germline, CDR1 is MNHEY and CDR2 is SMNVEV (reference sequence). Trimming left V 6 bases short and J 2 bases short, with 20 bases between. The CDR3 bases are TGTGCCAGCAGCCCCTCCCACAGGCAACGGCCCTACGAGCAGTACTTC. Its translation is CASSPSHRQRPYEQYF.

V gene TRBV25-1 combines with J gene TRBJ2-5; D gene uncertain. The V end lost 3 bases, the J end lost 5 bases, and 13 bases lay between the germline ends. Germline lookup yields CDR1 MGHDK and CDR2 SYGVNS. This CDR3 contains 14 residues. As DNA, the CDR3 is TGTGCCAGCAGTGAGGGCAGAAATTGGGAGACCCAGTACTTC. This sequence encodes CASSEGRNWETQYF.

This chain joins TRBV7-9 and TRBJ2-3, with 9 bases identical to TRBD1. There are 14 residues in the CDR3. The J segment lost 5 bases and the V segment lost 3 bases, leaving 3 bases of the junction unmatched. In germline, CDR1 is SEHNR, CDR2 FQNEAQ (reference sequence). The CDR3 nucleotides read TGTGCCAGCAGCTTGGGACAGGGTCAAGATACGCAGTATTTT. This codes for CASSLGQGQDTQYF.

This chain connects TRBV7-7 to TRBJ2-5; D gene uncertain. The CDR3 length is 13 residues. CDR1 is SSHAT and CDR2 is FNYEAQ in the germline V gene (reference sequence). Trimming stripped 6 bases from V and 5 bases from J, with 13 bases between. CDR3 residues: CASSRVYRETQYF. The CDR3 nucleotides are TGTGCCAGCAGTCGGGTATACCGGGAGACCCAGTACTTC.

This clone was observed at least ten times. DNA for the CDR3: TGTGCCAGCAGCTTGGAGCGACAGGGTACCCAGCCCCAGCATTTT. This codes for CASSLERQGTQPQHF. The chain carries TRBV5-5 and TRBJ1-5, with 7 bases aligning to TRBD1. The CDR3 contains 15 residues. Germline assignment: CDR1 SGHKS and CDR2 YYEKEE (reference sequence). V dropped 0 bases and J dropped 7; count of bases not matched to a gene: 7.

The chain combines TRBV28 with TRBJ2-5, with D perhaps matching TRBD1 (5 bases). Per the germline V gene, CDR1 is MDHEN and CDR2 is SYDVKM. The CDR3 runs to 15 residues. Trimming took off 3 bases at V and 4 bases at J, with 15 bases between the two ends. The CDR3 here is CASSFRPGARETQYF. Written as DNA, the CDR3 is TGTGCCAGCAGTTTTAGGCCTGGGGCGAGAGAGACCCAGTACTTC.

This rearrangement joins TRBV5-1 to TRBJ2-7; 9 positions match TRBD1. There are 15 residues in the CDR3. Per the germline V gene, CDR1 is SGHRS and CDR2 is YFSETQ. Trimming removed 4 bases from V and 3 bases from J; junction bases left unmatched: 8. The CDR3 DNA reads TGCGCCAGCAGCCCGGGACAGGGAACCTTCTACGAGCAGTACTTC. Its translation is CASSPGQGTFYEQYF.

CDR3 amino acids: CASSRFQVGGGPNTGELFF. The CDR3 nucleotides read TGTGCCAGCTCAAGGTTCCAGGTAGGGGGAGGCCCGAACACCGGGGAGCTGTTTTTT. The chain recombines TRBV18 with TRBJ2-2, with D possibly being TRBD1 or TRBD2 (6 bases each). This CDR3 is 19 amino acids long. Trimming left V 5 bases short and J 0 bases short, with 22 bases between. From germline, CDR1 is KGHSH and CDR2 LQKENI.

The chain is built from TRBV28 and TRBJ1-1; D is perhaps TRBD1 (6 bases). Germline values: CDR1 MDHEN, CDR2 SYDVKM. Trimming removed 6 bases from V and 1 base from J, with 15 bases in between. CDR3 length equals 15 residues. The CDR3 DNA sequence: TGTGCCAGCAGGGGATCGCAGGGGCAGAACACTGAAGCTTTCTTT. Amino acids: CASRGSQGQNTEAFF.

V usage is TRBV19 and J usage is TRBJ2-5, with D uncertain. The ends were cut back, 4 bases at V and 4 bases at J, with 13 bases in the middle. Germline assignment: CDR1 LNHDA and CDR2 SQIVND (reference sequence). This CDR3 region has 14 residues. The CDR3 DNA follows: TGTGCCAGTAGTACCCGGATAACGGGAGAGACCCAGTACTTC. It encodes CASSTRITGETQYF.

With regard to this clone: This likely reflects a read error, since a far larger clone is one base away. This chain links TRBV7-2 with TRBJ2-1, with D perhaps TRBD1 or TRBD2 (5 bases each). The CDR3 has 15 residues. V was clipped by 5 bases and J by 6 bases, with 17 bases between them. CDR1 and CDR2 from the germline V gene are SGHTA and FQGNSA. CDR3: CASSDRGRLGNEQFF. DNA of the CDR3: TGTGCCAGCAGCGACCGGGGCAGGTTGGGCAATGAGCAGTTCTTC.

The rearrangement links TRBV10-1 to TRBJ2-7, with TRBD1 matching 8 bases. The length of the CDR3 is 13 residues. V shed 3 bases, J shed 7 bases, and the junction held 5 bases outside the gene matches. Germline V gives CDR1 WNHNN, CDR2 SYGVQD (reference sequence). The CDR3 spells CASSEEQGGEQYF. As DNA, the CDR3 is TGCGCCAGCAGTGAAGAACAGGGGGGAGAGCAGTACTTC.

A few counts support this clone. The chain uses TRBV5-4 and TRBJ1-3, with a weak D call TRBD1 (5 bases). Germline V lookup: CDR1 SGHNT, CDR2 YYREEE (reference sequence). The CDR3 has 16 residues. V lost 4 bases to trimming and J lost 3 bases, with 17 bases between them. CDR3 sequence: CASSPSQGRVGNTIYF. The CDR3 DNA reads as TGTGCCAGCAGCCCCTCGCAGGGAAGGGTTGGAAACACCATATATTTT.

The chain joins TRBV30 to TRBJ2-1, with a weak D call TRBD1 (5 bases). CDR1 is GTSNPN, CDR2 SVGIG, per germline (reference sequence). V shed 1 base and J shed 7 bases, with 8 bases lying between them. The CDR3 length is 12 residues. DNA of the CDR3: TGTGCCTGGAGTGGACCAGGGAATGAGCAGTTCTTC. Encoded protein: CAWSGPGNEQFF.

As for this clone: At the DNA level, this CDR3 is encoded by other sequences in the same sample as well. The chain is built from TRBV27 and TRBJ2-7; D gene uncertain. Germline V gene lookup returns CDR1 MNHEY and CDR2 SMNVEV (reference sequence). The length of the CDR3 is 13 residues. V shed 0 bases and J shed 0 bases, with 3 bases lying between them. CDR3 in amino acids: CASSLSGSYEQYF. The CDR3 nucleotides read TGTGCCAGCAGTTTATCCGGCTCCTACGAGCAGTACTTC.